The clone carrying this T cell receptor beta chain was counted a few times. Per the germline V gene, CDR1 is MNHEY and CDR2 is SVGEGT. The V gene lost 2 bases and the J gene lost 3 bases, with 10 bases spanning the gap. The CDR3 extends over 15 amino acids. This specimen comes from a study of T cells in Graves' hyperthyroidism and ophthalmopathy. The investigators amplified TCR beta CDR3 regions from RNA transcripts. In the first-round RT-PCR of the TCR CDR3, the HTBI primer set was used. TCRdb independently ran MiXCR on the multiplex PCR reads; one entry per CDR3 protein. The sample shows about 320,000 distinct CDR3 sequences, approximately 15% of them seen only once.

This chain connects TRBV6-2 or TRBV6-3 to TRBJ2-2; D may be TRBD1 (6 bases). What was sequenced was blood. The receptor comes from a man between 25 and 39 years old with Graves' hyperthyroidism. CDR3 nucleotide sequence: TGTGCCAGCAGTTACCTGGACAGTCACACCGGGGAGCTGTTTTTT. Residues: CASSYLDSHTGELFF.